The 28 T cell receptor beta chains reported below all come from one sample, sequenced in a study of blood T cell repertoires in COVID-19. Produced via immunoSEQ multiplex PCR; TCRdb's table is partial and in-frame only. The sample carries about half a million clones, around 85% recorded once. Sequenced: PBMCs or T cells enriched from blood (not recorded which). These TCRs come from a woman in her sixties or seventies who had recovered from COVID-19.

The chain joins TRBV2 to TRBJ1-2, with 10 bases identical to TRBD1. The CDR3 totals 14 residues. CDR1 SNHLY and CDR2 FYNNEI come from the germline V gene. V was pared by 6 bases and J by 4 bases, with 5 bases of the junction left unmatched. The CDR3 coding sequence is TGTGCCAGCAGGGGGGACAGGGGTTCCTATGGCTACACCTTC. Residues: CASRGDRGSYGYTF.

This CDR3 is CASSYPLVASSGNTIYF. As DNA, the CDR3 is TGTGCCAGCAGTTACCCCCTAGTAGCGAGCTCTGGAAACACCATATATTTT. The chain links TRBV6-2 or TRBV6-3 to TRBJ1-3; D not certain. Per the germline V gene, CDR1 is MNHEY and CDR2 is SVGEGT. Deletions cut 2 bases from V and 0 bases from J, with 14 bases between. This CDR3 comprises 17 residues.

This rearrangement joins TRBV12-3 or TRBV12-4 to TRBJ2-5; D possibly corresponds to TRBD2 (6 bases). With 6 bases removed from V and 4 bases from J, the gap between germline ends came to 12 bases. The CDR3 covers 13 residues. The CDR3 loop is CASRLGGGETQYF. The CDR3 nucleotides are TGTGCCAGCAGATTGGGGGGTGGAGAGACCCAGTACTTC.

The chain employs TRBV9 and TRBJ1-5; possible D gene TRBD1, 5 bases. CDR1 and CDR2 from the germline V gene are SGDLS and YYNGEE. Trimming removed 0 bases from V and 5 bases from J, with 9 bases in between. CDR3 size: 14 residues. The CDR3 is CASSVGAGDQPQHF. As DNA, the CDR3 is TGTGCCAGCAGCGTAGGGGCGGGGGATCAGCCCCAGCATTTT.

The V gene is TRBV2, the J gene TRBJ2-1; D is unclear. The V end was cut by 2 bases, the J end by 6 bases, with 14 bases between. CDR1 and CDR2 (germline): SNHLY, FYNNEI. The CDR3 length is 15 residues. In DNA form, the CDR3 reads TGTGCCAGCAGTGAAACGGGTGCTTTTAGCAATGAGCAGTTCTTC. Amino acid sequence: CASSETGAFSNEQFF.

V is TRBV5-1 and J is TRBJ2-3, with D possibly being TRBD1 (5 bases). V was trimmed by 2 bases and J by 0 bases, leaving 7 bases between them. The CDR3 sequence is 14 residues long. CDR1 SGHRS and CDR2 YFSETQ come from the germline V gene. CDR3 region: CASSFRVSTDTQYF. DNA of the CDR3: TGCGCCAGCAGCTTCAGGGTCAGCACAGATACGCAGTATTTT.

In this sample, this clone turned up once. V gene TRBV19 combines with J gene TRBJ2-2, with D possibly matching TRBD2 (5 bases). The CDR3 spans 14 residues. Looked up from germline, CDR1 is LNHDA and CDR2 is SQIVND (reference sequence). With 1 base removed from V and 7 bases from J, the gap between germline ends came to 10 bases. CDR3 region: CASSIVLRDGELFF. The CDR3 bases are TGTGCCAGTAGTATAGTCTTGAGGGACGGGGAGCTGTTTTTT.

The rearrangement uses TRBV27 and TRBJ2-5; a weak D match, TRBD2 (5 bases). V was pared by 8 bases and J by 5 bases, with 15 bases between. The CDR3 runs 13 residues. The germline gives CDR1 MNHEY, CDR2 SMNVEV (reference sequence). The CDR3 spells CASCRGQGETQYF. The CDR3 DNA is TGTGCCAGCTGTCGGGGTCAAGGGGAGACCCAGTACTTC.

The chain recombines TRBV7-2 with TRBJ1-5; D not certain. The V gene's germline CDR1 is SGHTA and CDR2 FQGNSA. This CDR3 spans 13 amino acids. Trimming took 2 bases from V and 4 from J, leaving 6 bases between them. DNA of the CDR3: TGTGCCAGCAGCTTATGGGAGAATCAGCCCCAGCATTTT. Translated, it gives CASSLWENQPQHF.

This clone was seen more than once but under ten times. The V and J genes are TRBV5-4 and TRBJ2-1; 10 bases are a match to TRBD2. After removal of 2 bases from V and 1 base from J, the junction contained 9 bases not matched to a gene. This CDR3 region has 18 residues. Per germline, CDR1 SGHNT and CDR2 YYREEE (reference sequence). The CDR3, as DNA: TGTGCCAGCAGCTTAAAAGCGGGAGGGCTGGGATCCTACAATGAGCAGTTCTTC. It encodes CASSLKAGGLGSYNEQFF. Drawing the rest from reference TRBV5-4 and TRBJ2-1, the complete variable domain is ETGVTQSPTHLIKTRGQQVTLRCSSQSGHNTVSWYQQALGQGPQFIFQYYREEENGRGNFPPRFSGLQFPNYSSELNVNALELDDSALYLCASSLKAGGLGSYNEQFFGPGTRLTVL.

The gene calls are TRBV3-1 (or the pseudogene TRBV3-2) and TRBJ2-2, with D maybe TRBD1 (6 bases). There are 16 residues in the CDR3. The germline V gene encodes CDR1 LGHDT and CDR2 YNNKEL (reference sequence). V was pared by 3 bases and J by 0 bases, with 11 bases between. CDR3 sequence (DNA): TGTGCCAGCAGCCAGGGACATGTCACGAACACCGGGGAGCTGTTTTTT. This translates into CASSQGHVTNTGELFF.

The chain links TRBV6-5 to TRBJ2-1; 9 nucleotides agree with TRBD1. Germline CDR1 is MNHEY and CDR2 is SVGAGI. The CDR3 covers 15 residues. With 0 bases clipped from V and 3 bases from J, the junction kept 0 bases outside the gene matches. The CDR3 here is CASSYSGQGYNEQFF. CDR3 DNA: TGTGCCAGCAGTTACTCGGGACAGGGCTACAATGAGCAGTTCTTC.

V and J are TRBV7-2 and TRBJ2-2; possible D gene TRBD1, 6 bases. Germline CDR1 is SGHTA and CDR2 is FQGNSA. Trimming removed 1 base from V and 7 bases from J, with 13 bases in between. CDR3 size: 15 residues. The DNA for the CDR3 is TGTGCCAGCAGCTTAGAGAAAACAGGGCTCGGGGAGCTGTTTTTT. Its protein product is CASSLEKTGLGELFF. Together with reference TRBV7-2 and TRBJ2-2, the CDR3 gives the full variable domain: GAGVSQSPSNKVTEKGKDVELRCDPISGHTALYWYRQSLGQGLEFLIYFQGNSAPDKSGLPSDRFSAERTGGSVSTLTIQRTQQEDSAVYLCASSLEKTGLGELFFGEGSRLTVL.

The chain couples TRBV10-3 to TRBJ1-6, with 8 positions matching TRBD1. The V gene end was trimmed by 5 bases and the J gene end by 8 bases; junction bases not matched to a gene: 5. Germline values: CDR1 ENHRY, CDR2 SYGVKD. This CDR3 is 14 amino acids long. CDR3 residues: CAISQQGEDSPLHF. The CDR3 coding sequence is TGTGCCATCAGTCAACAGGGGGAAGATTCACCCCTCCACTTT.

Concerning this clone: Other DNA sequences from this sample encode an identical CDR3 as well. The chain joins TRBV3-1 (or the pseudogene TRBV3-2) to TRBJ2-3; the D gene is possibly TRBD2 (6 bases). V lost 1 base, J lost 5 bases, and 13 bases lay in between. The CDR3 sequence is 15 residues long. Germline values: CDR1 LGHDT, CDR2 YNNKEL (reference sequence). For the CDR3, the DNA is TGTGCCAGCAGCCAAGGAACGGGGGTGGGAGATACGCAGTATTTT. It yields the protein CASSQGTGVGDTQYF.

In DNA, the CDR3 is TGTGCCAGCAGCTTCTTGGGGACTAGCGAGCAGTACTTC. As protein: CASSFLGTSEQYF. The chain couples TRBV7-9 to TRBJ2-7; the match to TRBD2 covers 8 bases. The CDR3 is made up of 13 amino acids. V trimming: 3 bases; J trimming: 6 bases; junction bases outside the gene matches: 4. CDR1 and CDR2 from the germline V gene are SEHNR and FQNEAQ (reference sequence).

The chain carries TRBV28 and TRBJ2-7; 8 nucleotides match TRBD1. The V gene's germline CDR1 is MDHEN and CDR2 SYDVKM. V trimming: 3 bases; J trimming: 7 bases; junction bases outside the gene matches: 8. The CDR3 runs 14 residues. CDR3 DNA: TGTGCCAGCAGTTTCTCGGACAGGGTGCAGGAGCAGTACTTC. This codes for CASSFSDRVQEQYF.

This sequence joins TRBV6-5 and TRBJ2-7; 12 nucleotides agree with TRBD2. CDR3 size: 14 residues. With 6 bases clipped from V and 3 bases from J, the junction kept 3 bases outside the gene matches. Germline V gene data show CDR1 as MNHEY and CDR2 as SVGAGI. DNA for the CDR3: TGTGCCAGCAGCCGGACTAGCGGGGTCTACGAGCAGTACGTC. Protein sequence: CASSRTSGVYEQYV.

The CDR3 bases are TGTGCCAGTAGATTAGGACACAAAACAAACAATGAGCAGTTCTTC. It encodes CASRLGHKTNNEQFF. This chain connects TRBV19 to TRBJ2-1; D possibly corresponds to TRBD1 (5 bases). The germline V gene has CDR1 LNHDA and CDR2 SQIVND (reference sequence). The CDR3 has 15 amino acids. The germline V and J ends were trimmed by 6 bases and 5 bases, with 17 bases remaining between them.

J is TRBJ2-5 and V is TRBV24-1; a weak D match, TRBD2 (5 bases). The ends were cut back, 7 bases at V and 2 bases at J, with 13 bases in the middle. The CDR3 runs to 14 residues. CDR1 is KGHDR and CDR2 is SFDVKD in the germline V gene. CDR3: CATSPRGSQETQYF. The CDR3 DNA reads TGTGCCACCAGCCCTCGGGGATCTCAAGAGACCCAGTACTTC.

The CDR3 here is CASSRGPSYEQYF. The CDR3, as DNA: TGTGCCAGCAGCAGGGGGCCCTCCTACGAGCAGTACTTC. This chain uses TRBV7-2 with TRBJ2-7; TRBD1 matches at 7 bases. CDR1 and CDR2 from the germline V gene are SGHTA and FQGNSA. CDR3 length: 13 amino acids. V shed 5 bases, J shed 0 bases, and the junction held 1 base outside the gene matches.

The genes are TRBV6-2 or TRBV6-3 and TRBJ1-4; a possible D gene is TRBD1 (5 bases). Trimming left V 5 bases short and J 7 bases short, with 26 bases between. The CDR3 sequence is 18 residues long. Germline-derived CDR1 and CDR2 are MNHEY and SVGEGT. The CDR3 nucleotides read TGTGCCAGCAGTCCCCCGACCGCGCGACAGTGGATGGGTGAAAAACTGTTTTTT. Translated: CASSPPTARQWMGEKLFF.

CDR3 sequence (DNA): TGCAGCGTTGCCTGGGGGCCAGGTGAAGCTTTCTTT. Protein sequence: CSVAWGPGEAFF. This chain links TRBV29-1 with TRBJ1-1, with a weak D call TRBD1 (6 bases). Looked up from germline, CDR1 is SQVTM and CDR2 is ANQGSEA. This CDR3 contains 12 residues. V was pared by 4 bases and J by 7 bases, with 13 bases between.

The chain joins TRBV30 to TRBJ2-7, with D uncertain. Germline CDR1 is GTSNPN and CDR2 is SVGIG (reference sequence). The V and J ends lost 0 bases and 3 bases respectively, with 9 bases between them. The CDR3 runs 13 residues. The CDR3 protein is CAWSVRPNYEQYF. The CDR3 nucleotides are TGTGCCTGGAGTGTGCGGCCGAACTACGAGCAGTACTTC.

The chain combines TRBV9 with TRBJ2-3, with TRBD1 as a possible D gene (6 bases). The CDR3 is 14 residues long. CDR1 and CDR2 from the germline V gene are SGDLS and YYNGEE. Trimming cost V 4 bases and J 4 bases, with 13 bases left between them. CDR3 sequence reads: CASSPTWTADTQYF. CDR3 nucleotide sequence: TGTGCCAGCAGCCCGACGTGGACAGCAGATACGCAGTATTTT.

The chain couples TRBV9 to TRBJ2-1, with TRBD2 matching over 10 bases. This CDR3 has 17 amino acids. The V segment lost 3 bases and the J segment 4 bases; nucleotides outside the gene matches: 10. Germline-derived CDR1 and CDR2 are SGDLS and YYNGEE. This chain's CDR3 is CASSARGSGGSYNEQFF. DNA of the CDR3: TGTGCCAGCAGCGCTAGGGGTAGCGGGGGGTCATACAATGAGCAGTTCTTC.

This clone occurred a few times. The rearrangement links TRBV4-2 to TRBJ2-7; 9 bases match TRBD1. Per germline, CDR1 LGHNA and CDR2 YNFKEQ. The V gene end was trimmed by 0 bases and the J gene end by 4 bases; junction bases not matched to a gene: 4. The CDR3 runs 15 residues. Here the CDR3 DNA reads TGTGCCAGCAGCCAAGACGGGACAGGGAGATACGAGCAGTACTTC. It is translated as CASSQDGTGRYEQYF.

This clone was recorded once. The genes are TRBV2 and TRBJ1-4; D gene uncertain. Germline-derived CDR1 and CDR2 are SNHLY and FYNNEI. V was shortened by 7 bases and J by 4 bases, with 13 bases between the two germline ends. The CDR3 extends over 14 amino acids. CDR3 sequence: CASNFQAFNEKLFF. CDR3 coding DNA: TGTGCCAGCAACTTCCAGGCCTTTAATGAAAAACTGTTTTTT.